Presented here are 10 T cell receptor beta chains from one specimen sequenced in a study of T and B cells in COVID-19 patients. Multiplex PCR with BIOMED2 TRB-A/B primer pools amplified TRB rearrangements. TCRdb re-called the multiplex PCR reads through MiXCR, storing one row per CDR3 protein. Among about 23,000 distinct CDR3 sequences listed, under 30% were seen once. TRB was amplified from approximately 250-500 ng of blood genomic DNA. Sequencing was carried out using blood. The receptors originated from a human donor who had recovered from COVID-19.

This clonotype was counted only a few times. The junction differs from germline at one of its ends, possibly a read error. The chain uses TRBV6-5 and TRBJ2-5, with 8 bases matching TRBD1. The CDR3 length is 13 residues. Germline-derived CDR1 and CDR2 are MNHEY and SVGAGI. The CDR3 coding sequence is TGCGCCAGCAGCAGGACAGGGAAAGAGACCCAGTACTTC. It is translated as CASSRTGKETQYF.

The rearrangement joins TRBV12-3 or TRBV12-4 to TRBJ2-7; 12 positions match TRBD2. The CDR3 sequence is 17 residues long. V lost 7 bases and J lost 0; bases outside the gene matches: 10. CDR3 in amino acids: CASTATGTSGYSYEQYF. DNA for the CDR3: TGTGCCAGCACCGCGACCGGGACTAGCGGGTACTCCTACGAGCAGTACTTC.

In its sample, this clonotype ranks as medium-sized. This sequence joins TRBV6-6 and TRBJ2-1; D uncertain. CDR3 length equals 10 residues. Germline CDR1 and CDR2: MNHNY and SVGAGI (reference sequence). Trimming left V 2 bases short and J 7 bases short, with 0 bases between. DNA for the CDR3: TGTGCCAGCAGTTACAATGAGCAGTTCTTC. Residues: CASSYNEQFF.

This clonotype was seen just once. This chain links TRBV5-6 with TRBJ1-2; D is ambiguous. Trimming took off 0 bases at V and 3 bases at J, with 9 bases between the two ends. The CDR3 contains 14 residues. Per the germline V gene, CDR1 is SGHDT and CDR2 is YYEEEE. The CDR3 bases are TGTGCCAGCAGCTTGGCAGTCCCCGACTATGGCTACACCTTC. Translation gives CASSLAVPDYGYTF.

The chain employs TRBV29-1 and TRBJ1-1, with TRBD1 identical over 10 bases. Germline assignment: CDR1 SQVTM and CDR2 ANQGSEA. The CDR3 is 15 residues long. The CDR3 nucleotides read TGCAGGACCCAAGGGACAGGGGATGGGAACACTGAAGCTTTCTTT. This sequence encodes CRTQGTGDGNTEAFF. The whole variable domain, filled in from reference TRBV29-1 and TRBJ1-1, reads SAVISQKPSRDICQRGTSLTIQCQVDSQVTMMFWYRQQPGQSLTLIATANQGSEATYESGFVIDKFPISRPNLTFSTLTVSNMSPEDSSIYLCRTQGTGDGNTEAFFGQGTRLTVV.

The sample holds a few counts of this clonotype. This chain joins TRBV18 and TRBJ1-4, with D tentatively TRBD1 (5 bases). Between the trimmed V and J ends, which lost 3 bases and 8 bases, there was a span of 13 bases. CDR3 length: 14 amino acids. Germline assignment: CDR1 KGHSH and CDR2 LQKENI. The CDR3 loop reads CASSPGGAGEKLFF. CDR3 bases: TGTGCCAGCTCACCGGGAGGGGCAGGGGAAAAACTGTTTTTT.

This clonotype appeared a few times. V gene TRBV6-6 combines with J gene TRBJ2-3; 8 bases align to TRBD2. This CDR3 spans 15 amino acids. CDR1 is MNHNY and CDR2 is SVGAGI in the germline V gene (reference sequence). J gave up 6 bases and V 4 bases, and 9 bases lay outside the gene matches. The CDR3 bases are TGTGCCAGCAGTTTACTACGGGGGGGAATGGATACGCAGTATTTT. This encodes CASSLLRGGMDTQYF.

This clonotype was detected a few times. The chain joins TRBV6-1 to TRBJ2-2; D ambiguous. V was cut by 2 bases and J by 4 bases, with 23 bases left in between. Germline-derived CDR1 and CDR2 are MNHNS and SASEGT. CDR3 length: 19 amino acids. The CDR3 region is CASSEYLGNPFEGTGELFF. The CDR3 DNA reads TGTGCCAGCAGTGAATATTTAGGGAACCCCTTCGAAGGCACCGGGGAGCTGTTTTTT.

This clonotype is deemed medium-sized. The chain combines TRBV6-5 with TRBJ2-7; 10 bases align to TRBD2. Unmatched junction bases numbered 1, after V lost 7 bases and J lost 1 base. Germline CDR1 is MNHEY and CDR2 is SVGAGI. The CDR3 is made up of 13 amino acids. CDR3 sequence: CASTSGGSYEQYF. CDR3 nucleotide sequence: TGTGCCAGCACTAGCGGGGGTTCCTACGAGCAGTACTTC.

In this sample, this clonotype turned up a few times. For the CDR3, the DNA is TGTGCCAGCAGACAGGGGGGCTCTGGAAACACCATATATTTT. It translates to CASRQGGSGNTIYF. The rearrangement joins TRBV6-5 to TRBJ1-3; 8 nucleotides align to TRBD1. This CDR3 is built from 14 residues. Looked up from germline, CDR1 is MNHEY and CDR2 is SVGAGI. Trimming cost V 6 bases and J 0 bases; bases outside gene matches: 1.